The 26 T cell receptor beta chains given below trace back to one sample, sequenced in a study of CD8 T cells in Susac syndrome. cDNA came from about 0.5 to 1 ug RNA primed by random hexamers. TCRdb used MiXCR to reprocess the immunoSEQ multiplex PCR reads, holding one entry per CDR3 protein. The table includes hundreds of thousands of distinct CDR3 sequences, approximately 89% detected once. The material sequenced was CD8+ T cells from PBMCs. The receptors originated from a human donor with multiple sclerosis.

V usage is TRBV27 and J usage is TRBJ1-5; D may be TRBD1 (6 bases). Trimming removed 3 bases from V and 4 bases from J, with 10 bases in between. This CDR3 is built from 14 residues. Germline CDR1 and CDR2: MNHEY and SMNVEV (reference sequence). The CDR3 nucleotides read TGTGCCAGCAGTTTCGGCAGGGGAAATCAGCCCCAGCATTTT. Protein: CASSFGRGNQPQHF.

The chain carries TRBV5-4 and TRBJ2-7; 7 nucleotides agree with TRBD2. CDR1 SGHNT and CDR2 YYREEE come from the germline V gene (reference sequence). The CDR3 sequence is 16 residues long. V was clipped by 3 bases and J by 0 bases; unmatched bases: 9. CDR3 region: CASSWGWGGSSYEQYF. As DNA, the CDR3 is TGTGCCAGCAGCTGGGGGTGGGGCGGGAGCTCCTACGAGCAGTACTTC.

The chain combines TRBV27 with TRBJ2-7, with 11 bases identical to TRBD2. J was trimmed by 5 bases and V by 5 bases; bases with no gene match: 8. CDR3 length: 15 amino acids. Germline V gene sequence: CDR1 MNHEY, CDR2 SMNVEV (reference sequence). The DNA for the CDR3 is TGTGCCAGCAGTCCCGGGACTAGCGGATTGGACGAGCAGTACTTC. Residues: CASSPGTSGLDEQYF.

The chain combines TRBV4-1 with TRBJ2-7, with D tentatively TRBD2 (5 bases). The length of the CDR3 is 16 residues. V was cut by 0 bases and J by 3 bases, with 15 bases left in between. CDR1 is MGHRA and CDR2 is YSYEKL in the germline V gene. The CDR3 protein is CASSQEDFLQNYEQYF. CDR3 coding DNA: TGCGCCAGCAGCCAAGAGGACTTCCTGCAGAACTACGAGCAGTACTTC.

This rearrangement joins TRBV6-5 to TRBJ2-5; 14 bases agree with TRBD2. The germline V gene has CDR1 MNHEY and CDR2 SVGAGI. This CDR3 comprises 15 residues. The V gene end was trimmed by 5 bases and the J gene end by 4 bases; junction bases not matched to a gene: 3. CDR3 protein: CASSTGTSGRETQYF. CDR3 sequence (DNA): TGTGCCAGCAGTACTGGGACTAGCGGGAGAGAGACCCAGTACTTC.

The genes are TRBV20-1 and TRBJ2-5; TRBD1 agrees at 9 bases. The J call may be in error: the DNA end matches TRBJ2-7 better. The CDR3 consists of 15 residues. Per germline, CDR1 DFQATT and CDR2 SNEGSKA (reference sequence). The CDR3 here is CSANARDRVSYEQYF. The CDR3 DNA is TGCAGTGCTAATGCCCGGGACAGGGTGTCATACGAGCAGTACTTC.

The chain recombines TRBV18 with TRBJ2-7; the match to TRBD1 covers 8 bases. Losses at the gene ends were 3 bases for V and 4 bases for J; bases not matched to a gene: 5. The CDR3 covers 14 residues. CDR1 is KGHSH, CDR2 LQKENI, per germline. The CDR3 is CASSPQDRVYEQYF. The CDR3 DNA reads TGTGCCAGCTCACCTCAGGACAGGGTATACGAGCAGTACTTC.

The chain couples TRBV27 to TRBJ2-5; the D gene is possibly TRBD1 (7 bases). The ends were cut back, 4 bases at V and 5 bases at J, with 11 bases in the middle. Germline CDR1 reads MNHEY; CDR2 reads SMNVEV (reference sequence). CDR3 length: 13 amino acids. CDR3 in DNA: TGTGCCAGCAGTTCACAGGGGAGGGAGACCCAGTACTTC. Its protein product is CASSSQGRETQYF.

This clonotype is a singleton in its sample. The chain links TRBV5-1 to TRBJ2-7, with D possibly matching TRBD1 (5 bases). The CDR3 is 13 residues long. Germline V gives CDR1 SGHRS, CDR2 YFSETQ. V dropped 6 bases and J dropped 5 bases, with 15 bases sitting between them. The CDR3 protein is CASTRAGIHEQYF. Written as DNA, the CDR3 is TGCGCCAGCACCAGGGCAGGGATACACGAGCAGTACTTC.

The J gene is TRBJ2-1, the V gene TRBV27; no reliable D call. Germline V gene sequence: CDR1 MNHEY, CDR2 SMNVEV (reference sequence). Trimming removed 3 bases from V and 0 bases from J, with 3 bases in between. The CDR3 has 13 amino acids. CDR3 amino acids: CASSLFSYNEQFF. As DNA, the CDR3 is TGTGCCAGCAGTTTGTTCTCCTACAATGAGCAGTTCTTC.

The genes are TRBV18 and TRBJ2-5, with a tentative D call TRBD2 (5 bases). Trimming stripped 1 base from V and 2 bases from J, with 14 bases between. The CDR3 totals 16 residues. The germline gives CDR1 KGHSH, CDR2 LQKENI. CDR3 DNA: TGTGCCAGCTCACCACGGCACAGCGAGGGTCAAGAGACCCAGTACTTC. Translating gives CASSPRHSEGQETQYF.

The V and J genes are TRBV30 and TRBJ2-7; 8 bases fit TRBD1. V shed 3 bases and J 2 bases; nucleotides not matched to a gene: 3. The germline V gene encodes CDR1 GTSNPN and CDR2 SVGIG (reference sequence). The CDR3 covers 13 residues. CDR3 coding DNA: TGTGCCTGGAGGACAGGGGAGGCCTACGAGCAGTACTTC. Protein product: CAWRTGEAYEQYF.

The chain recombines TRBV25-1 with TRBJ2-7; D is perhaps TRBD1 (6 bases). Trimming cost V 0 bases and J 5 bases, with 14 bases left between them. Germline CDR1 is MGHDK and CDR2 is SYGVNS. The CDR3 is 15 amino acids. The CDR3 loop is CASSEYFQGKDEQYF. The DNA of the CDR3 is TGTGCCAGCAGTGAATACTTCCAGGGGAAGGACGAGCAGTACTTC.

In DNA form, the CDR3 reads TGCGCCAGCAGCGCCGGAGGAGGGGGCAATCAGCCCCAGCATTTT. It encodes CASSAGGGGNQPQHF. This chain connects TRBV5-1 to TRBJ1-5, with D maybe TRBD1 (5 bases). V was pared by 4 bases and J by 2 bases, with 13 bases between. The CDR3 sequence is 15 residues long. In germline, CDR1 is SGHRS, CDR2 YFSETQ.

V usage is TRBV10-3 and J usage is TRBJ2-1, with 9 bases fitting TRBD2. This CDR3 region has 15 residues. The J segment lost 3 bases and the V segment lost 5 bases, leaving 5 bases of the junction unmatched. CDR1 is ENHRY, CDR2 SYGVKD, per germline. The CDR3 region is CAISISGGDYNEQFF. CDR3 DNA: TGTGCCATCAGTATTAGCGGGGGAGACTACAATGAGCAGTTCTTC.

The genes are TRBV19 and TRBJ1-1; the D is unclear. The germline V and J ends were trimmed by 3 bases and 4 bases, with 3 bases remaining between them. Germline V gene sequence: CDR1 LNHDA, CDR2 SQIVND (reference sequence). CDR3 length: 11 residues. CDR3 sequence reads: CASSIVTEAFF. The CDR3 DNA is TGTGCCAGTAGTATTGTCACTGAAGCTTTCTTT.

The rearrangement uses TRBV6-1 and TRBJ1-2; 8 bases are a match to TRBD1. In germline, CDR1 is MNHNS, CDR2 SASEGT. This CDR3 region has 17 residues. With 4 bases clipped from V and 4 bases from J, the junction kept 14 bases outside the gene matches. CDR3 protein: CASSATPLGQGSYGYTF. The DNA of the CDR3 is TGTGCCAGCAGTGCTACACCGCTTGGACAGGGTTCCTATGGCTACACCTTC.

The chain uses TRBV5-4 and TRBJ1-2; D perhaps matches TRBD1 (6 bases). V lost 0 bases and J lost 6, with 18 bases in between. The CDR3 has 16 amino acids. CDR1 and CDR2 (germline): SGHNT, YYREEE (reference sequence). The CDR3 region has the DNA TGTGCCAGCAGCTTGGCCTTCGAGTTCACAGGGAATGGCTACACCTTC. It encodes CASSLAFEFTGNGYTF. The full variable domain, rest sourced from reference TRBV5-4 and TRBJ1-2, is ETGVTQSPTHLIKTRGQQVTLRCSSQSGHNTVSWYQQALGQGPQFIFQYYREEENGRGNFPPRFSGLQFPNYSSELNVNALELDDSALYLCASSLAFEFTGNGYTFGSGTRLTVV.

This clonotype has just one count. This chain links TRBV12-3 or TRBV12-4 with TRBJ2-7, with D tentatively TRBD2 (5 bases). The CDR3 consists of 14 residues. Between the trimmed V and J ends, which lost 3 bases and 0 bases, there was a span of 9 bases. The DNA of the CDR3 is TGTGCCAGCAGTTTTGGACTGACCTCCTACGAGCAGTACTTC. As protein: CASSFGLTSYEQYF.

This clonotype was counted a few times. The chain is built from TRBV4-2 and TRBJ2-7; 12 positions match TRBD2. The CDR3 length is 15 residues. Germline CDR1 LGHNA, CDR2 YNFKEQ. Losses at the gene ends were 0 bases for V and 4 bases for J; bases not matched to a gene: 1. The chain's CDR3 is CASSQDLAGGYEQYF. The DNA of the CDR3 is TGTGCCAGCAGCCAAGATCTAGCGGGAGGGTACGAGCAGTACTTC.

The CDR3 spells CASSEWASGGEETQYF. CDR3 bases: TGTGCCAGCAGTGAATGGGCTAGCGGGGGGGAAGAGACCCAGTACTTC. This sequence joins TRBV6-1 and TRBJ2-5; 12 bases fit TRBD2. CDR1 is MNHNS and CDR2 is SASEGT in the germline V gene. Trimming removed 2 bases from V and 3 bases from J; junction bases left unmatched: 4. This CDR3 has 16 residues.

This clonotype was picked up a small number of times. CDR3 nucleotide sequence: TGTGCCAGCAGCCAGGGGGCTGGAACTGAAGCTTTCTTT. This encodes CASSQGAGTEAFF. V and J are TRBV6-5 and TRBJ1-1; TRBD1 matches at 8 bases. The CDR3 extends over 13 amino acids. After removal of 6 bases from V and 5 bases from J, the junction contained 5 bases not matched to a gene. CDR1 and CDR2 (germline): MNHEY, SVGAGI.

The chain combines TRBV2 with TRBJ1-1; D ambiguous. The CDR3 is 13 residues long. Germline assignment: CDR1 SNHLY and CDR2 FYNNEI. V lost 4 bases and J lost 4, with 10 bases in between. CDR3 residues: CASSAPETTEAFF. In nucleotides, the CDR3 is TGTGCCAGCAGTGCCCCGGAGACCACTGAAGCTTTCTTT.

V gene TRBV19 combines with J gene TRBJ2-7; 7 nucleotides agree with TRBD1. Germline V gene lookup returns CDR1 LNHDA and CDR2 SQIVND (reference sequence). J gave up 0 bases and V 4 bases, and 9 bases lay outside the gene matches. CDR3 length: 16 amino acids. The CDR3 region is CASSTDGTVLSYEQYF. The CDR3 bases are TGTGCCAGTAGTACCGATGGGACAGTTCTCTCCTACGAGCAGTACTTC.

The chain links TRBV5-4 to TRBJ2-7; D is unclear. Per the germline V gene, CDR1 is SGHNT and CDR2 is YYREEE (reference sequence). Trimming took off 0 bases at V and 2 bases at J, with 9 bases between the two ends. The CDR3 has 14 residues. The CDR3 DNA is TGTGCCAGCAGCTTGGAGGGTGTTGCCTACGAGCAGTACTTC. Amino acids: CASSLEGVAYEQYF.

The CDR3: CASGFTLDLGTSGKNTGELFF. The CDR3 nucleotides are TGTGCTAGTGGTTTTACGCTTGATCTAGGGACTAGCGGAAAGAACACCGGGGAGCTGTTTTTT. V and J are TRBV12-5 and TRBJ2-2; 11 bases are a match to TRBD2. V was clipped by 3 bases and J by 1 base; unmatched bases: 16. This CDR3 region has 21 residues. From germline, CDR1 is LGHNT and CDR2 FRNRAP. The variable domain in full, with the rest retrieved from reference TRBV12-5 and TRBJ2-2, is DARVTQTPRHKVTEMGQEVTMRCQPILGHNTVFWYRQTMMQGLELLAYFRNRAPLDDSGMPKDRFSAEMPDATLATLKIQPSEPRDSAVYFCASGFTLDLGTSGKNTGELFFGEGSRLTVL.